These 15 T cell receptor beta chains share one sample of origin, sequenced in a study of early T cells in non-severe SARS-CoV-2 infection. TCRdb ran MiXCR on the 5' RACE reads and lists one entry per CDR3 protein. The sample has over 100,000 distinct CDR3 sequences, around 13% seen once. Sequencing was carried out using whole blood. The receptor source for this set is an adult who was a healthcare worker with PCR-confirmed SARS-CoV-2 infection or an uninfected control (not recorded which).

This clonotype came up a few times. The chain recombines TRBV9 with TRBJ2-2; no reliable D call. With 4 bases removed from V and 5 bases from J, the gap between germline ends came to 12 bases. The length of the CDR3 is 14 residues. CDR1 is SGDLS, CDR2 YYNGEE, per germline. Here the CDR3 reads CASSSQSRTGELFF. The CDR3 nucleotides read TGTGCCAGCAGCTCCCAATCGAGGACCGGGGAGCTGTTTTTT.

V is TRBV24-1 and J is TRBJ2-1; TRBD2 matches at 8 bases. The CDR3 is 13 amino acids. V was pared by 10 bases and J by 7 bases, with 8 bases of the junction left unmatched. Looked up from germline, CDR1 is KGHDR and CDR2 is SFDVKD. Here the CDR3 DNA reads TGTGCCACGGAGACTAGCGAGGGGAATGAGCAGTTCTTC. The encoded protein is CATETSEGNEQFF.

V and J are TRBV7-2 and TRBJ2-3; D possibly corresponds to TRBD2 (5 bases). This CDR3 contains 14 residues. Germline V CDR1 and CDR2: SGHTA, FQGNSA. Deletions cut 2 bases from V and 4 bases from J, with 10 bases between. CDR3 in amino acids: CASSLMAGSDTQYF. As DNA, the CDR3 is TGTGCCAGCAGCTTAATGGCGGGCTCAGATACGCAGTATTTT.

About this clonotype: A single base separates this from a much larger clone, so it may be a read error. CDR3 nucleotide sequence: TGCGCCAGCAGCCAAGCCAGCCATGGAAACACCATATATTTT. Encoded protein: CASSQASHGNTIYF. This chain joins TRBV4-1 and TRBJ1-3; D call uncertain. The CDR3 is 14 residues long. V lost 1 base to trimming and J lost 3 bases, with 7 bases between them. Germline CDR1 and CDR2: MGHRA and YSYEKL.

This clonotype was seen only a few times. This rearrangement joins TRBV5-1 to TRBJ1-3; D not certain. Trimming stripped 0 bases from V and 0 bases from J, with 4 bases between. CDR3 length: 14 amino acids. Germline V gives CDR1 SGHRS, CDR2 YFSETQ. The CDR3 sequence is CASSLASSGNTIYF. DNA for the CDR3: TGCGCCAGCAGCTTGGCAAGCTCTGGAAACACCATATATTTT.

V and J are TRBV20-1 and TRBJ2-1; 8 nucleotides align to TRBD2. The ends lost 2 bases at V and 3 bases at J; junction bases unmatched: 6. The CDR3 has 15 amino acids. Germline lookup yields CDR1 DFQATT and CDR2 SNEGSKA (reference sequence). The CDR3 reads CSARQLAAHYNEQFF. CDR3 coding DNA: TGCAGTGCTAGACAACTAGCGGCACACTACAATGAGCAGTTCTTC.

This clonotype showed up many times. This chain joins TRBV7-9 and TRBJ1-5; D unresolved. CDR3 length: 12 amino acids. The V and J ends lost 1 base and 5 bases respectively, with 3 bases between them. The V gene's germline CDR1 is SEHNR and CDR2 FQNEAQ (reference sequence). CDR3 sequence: CASSLEDQPQHF. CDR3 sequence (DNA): TGTGCCAGCAGCTTAGAAGATCAGCCCCAGCATTTT.

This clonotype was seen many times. CDR3 bases: TGTGCCAGCGAGACCCGTAGCGGGGCCGGGGAGCTGTTTTTT. Protein: CASETRSGAGELFF. The chain combines TRBV7-2 with TRBJ2-2, with 8 bases fitting TRBD2. Unmatched junction bases numbered 8, after V lost 8 bases and J lost 6 bases. Germline values: CDR1 SGHTA, CDR2 FQGNSA. This CDR3 spans 14 amino acids.

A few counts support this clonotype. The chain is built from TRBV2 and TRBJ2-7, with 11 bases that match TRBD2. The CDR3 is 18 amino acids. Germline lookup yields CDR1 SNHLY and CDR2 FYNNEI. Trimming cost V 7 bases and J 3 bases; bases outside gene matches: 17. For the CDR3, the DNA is TGTGCCAGCATTGATTTAGCGGGAGGGCCAAGCATGATCTACGAGCAGTACTTC. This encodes CASIDLAGGPSMIYEQYF.

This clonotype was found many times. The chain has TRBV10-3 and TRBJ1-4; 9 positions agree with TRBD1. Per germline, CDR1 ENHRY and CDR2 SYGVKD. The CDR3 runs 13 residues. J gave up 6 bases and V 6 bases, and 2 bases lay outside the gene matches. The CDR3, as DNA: TGTGCCATCAGAAGACAGGGGGATGAAAAACTGTTTTTT. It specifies CAIRRQGDEKLFF.

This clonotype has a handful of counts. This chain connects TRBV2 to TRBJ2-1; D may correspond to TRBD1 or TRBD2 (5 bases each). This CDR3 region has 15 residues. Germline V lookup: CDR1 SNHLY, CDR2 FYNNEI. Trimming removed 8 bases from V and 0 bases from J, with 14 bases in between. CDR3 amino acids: CASSPERGSYNEQFF. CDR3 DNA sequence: TGTGCCAGCTCACCGGAGAGGGGCTCCTACAATGAGCAGTTCTTC.

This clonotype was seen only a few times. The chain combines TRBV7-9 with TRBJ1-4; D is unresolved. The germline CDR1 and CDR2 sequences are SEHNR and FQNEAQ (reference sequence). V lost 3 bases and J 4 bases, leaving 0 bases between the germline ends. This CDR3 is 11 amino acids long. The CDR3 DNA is TGTGCCAGCAGCTTTAATGAAAAACTGTTTTTT. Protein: CASSFNEKLFF.

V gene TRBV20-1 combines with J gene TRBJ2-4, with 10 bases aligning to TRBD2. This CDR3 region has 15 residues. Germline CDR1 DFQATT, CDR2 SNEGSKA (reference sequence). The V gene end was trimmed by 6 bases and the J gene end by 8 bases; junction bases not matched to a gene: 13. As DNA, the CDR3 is TGCAGTGCCCAGAGTGGGGCTAGCGGGAGTGACATTCAGTACTTC. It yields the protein CSAQSGASGSDIQYF.

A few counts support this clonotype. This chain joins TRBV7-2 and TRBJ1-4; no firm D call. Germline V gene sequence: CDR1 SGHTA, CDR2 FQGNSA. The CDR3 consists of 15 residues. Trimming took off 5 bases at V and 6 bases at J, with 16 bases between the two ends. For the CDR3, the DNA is TGTGCCAGCAGCCCCCGAGGAGGCGAATATGAAAAACTGTTTTTT. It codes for CASSPRGGEYEKLFF. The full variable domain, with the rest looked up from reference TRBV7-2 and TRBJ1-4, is GAGVSQSPSNKVTEKGKDVELRCDPISGHTALYWYRQSLGQGLEFLIYFQGNSAPDKSGLPSDRFSAERTGGSVSTLTIQRTQQEDSAVYLCASSPRGGEYEKLFFGSGTQLSVL.

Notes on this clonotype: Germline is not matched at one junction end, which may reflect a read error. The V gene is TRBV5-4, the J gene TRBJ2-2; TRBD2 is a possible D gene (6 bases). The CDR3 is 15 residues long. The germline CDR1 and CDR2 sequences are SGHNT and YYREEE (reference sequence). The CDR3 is CASSLDSKGTGEVFF. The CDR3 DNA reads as TGTGCCAGCAGCTTGGACAGCAAAGGAACCGGGGAGGTGTTTTTT.